The text below deals with one T cell receptor (beta chain). Its antigen is not identified. The data belong to a study of CD4+ T cells in melanoma. Whole-study findings and limits: Neoantigen-specific CD4+ T cells in melanoma reportedly had diverse differentiation states. CD8+ T cell, macrophage and B cell function reportedly correlated with neoantigen-specific CD4+ T cells.

Method: immunoSEQ multiplex PCR; TCRdb's copy keeps in-frame clones and lacks some. This table has approximately 20,000 clones, roughly 78% appearing once. CDR1 and CDR2 from the germline V gene are SEHNR and FQNEAQ (reference sequence). CDR3 length: 16 amino acids. The junction had 10 bases not matched to a gene; V was cut back by 4 bases and J by 7 bases. The gene calls are TRBV7-9 and TRBJ2-1; 10 bases map to TRBD1. The TCR was taken from a human donor with melanoma. In DNA, the CDR3 is TGTGCCAGCAGCTCCCCGGGACAGGGGTTATTTAATGAGCAGTTCTTC. Translated, it gives CASSSPGQGLFNEQFF.